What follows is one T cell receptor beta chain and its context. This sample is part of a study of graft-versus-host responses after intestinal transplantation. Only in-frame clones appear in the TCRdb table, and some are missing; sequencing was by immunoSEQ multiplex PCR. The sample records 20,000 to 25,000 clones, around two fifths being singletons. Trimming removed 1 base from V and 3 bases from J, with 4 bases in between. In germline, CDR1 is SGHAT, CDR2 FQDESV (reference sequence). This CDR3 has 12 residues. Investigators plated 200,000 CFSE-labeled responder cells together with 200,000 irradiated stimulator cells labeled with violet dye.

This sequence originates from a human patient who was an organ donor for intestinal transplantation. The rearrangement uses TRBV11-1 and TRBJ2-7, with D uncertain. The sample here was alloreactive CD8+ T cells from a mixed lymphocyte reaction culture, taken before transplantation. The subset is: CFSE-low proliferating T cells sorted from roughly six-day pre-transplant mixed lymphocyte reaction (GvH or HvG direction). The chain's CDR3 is CASSLDVYEQYF. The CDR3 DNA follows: TGTGCCAGCAGCTTAGACGTCTACGAGCAGTACTTC.